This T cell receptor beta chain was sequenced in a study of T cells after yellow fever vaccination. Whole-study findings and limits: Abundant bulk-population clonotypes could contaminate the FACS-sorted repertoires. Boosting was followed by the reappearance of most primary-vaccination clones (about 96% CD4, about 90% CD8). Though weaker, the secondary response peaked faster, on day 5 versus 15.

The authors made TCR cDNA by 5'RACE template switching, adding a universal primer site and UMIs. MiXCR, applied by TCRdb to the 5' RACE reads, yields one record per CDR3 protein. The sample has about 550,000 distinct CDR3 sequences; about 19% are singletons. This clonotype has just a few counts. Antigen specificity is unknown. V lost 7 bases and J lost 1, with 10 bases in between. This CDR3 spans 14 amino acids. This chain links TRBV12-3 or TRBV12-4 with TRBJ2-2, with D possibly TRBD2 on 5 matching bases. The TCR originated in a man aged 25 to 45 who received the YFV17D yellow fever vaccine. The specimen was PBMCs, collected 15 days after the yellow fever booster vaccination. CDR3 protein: CASTRGGNTGELFF. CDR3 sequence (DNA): TGTGCCAGCACCCGAGGAGGGAACACCGGGGAGCTGTTTTTT.